This TCR beta chain was recovered during a study of T cell responses to AZD1222 COVID-19 vaccine. CDR1 is SGHVS and CDR2 is FQNEAQ in the germline V gene. This CDR3 is 15 amino acids long. V lost 5 bases, J lost 0 bases, and 2 bases stayed unmatched. As for this clone: Its antigen is unknown.

Study-level results: Clonal diversity may have been underestimated, and the donors were mostly white British, with more females than males.

Assay used: immunoSEQ multiplex PCR; TCRdb lists only in-frame clones, some missing. This table holds 90,000 to 150,000 clones, roughly nine tenths found once. Sequenced here: peripheral blood, sampled on day 0 of AZD1222 vaccination. The genes are TRBV7-8 and TRBJ2-2; TRBD1 aligns across 8 bases. This TCR derives from an adult in good health. As DNA, the CDR3 is TGTGCCAGCAGCCGGGACAGGACGAACACCGGGGAGCTGTTTTTT. Translated: CASSRDRTNTGELFF.